Given below is one T cell receptor beta chain in context. Its antigen is as yet unknown. The sample comes from a study of T cell responses to AZD1222 COVID-19 vaccine. Study-wide results and limits: Among those given AZD1222, only five or six were seropositive at baseline. Epitopes outside B.1.351 and B.1.1.7 mutated regions reportedly drew nearly half of spike TCRs.

Germline-derived CDR1 and CDR2 are SGDLS and YYNGEE. Deletions cut 0 bases from V and 5 bases from J, with 16 bases between. CDR3 length: 16 amino acids. Clones were sequenced by immunoSEQ multiplex PCR, and TCRdb holds only the in-frame ones, with some missing. This sample has around 160,000 clones, with about 90% found just once. The TCR originated in an adult in good health. Here the sequenced sample was peripheral blood, taken on day 0 of MenACWY control vaccination. This rearrangement joins TRBV9 to TRBJ2-3, with D perhaps matching TRBD2 (7 bases). Written as DNA, the CDR3 is TGTGCCAGCAGCGTAGTCGCCCGGGGGGCCGGAGATACGCAGTATTTT. The encoded protein is CASSVVARGAGDTQYF. Filled out from reference TRBV9 and TRBJ2-3, the complete variable domain reads DSGVTQTPKHLITATGQRVTLRCSPRSGDLSVYWYQQSLDQGLQFLIQYYNGEERAKGNILERFSAQQFPDLHSELNLSSLELGDSALYFCASSVVARGAGDTQYFGPGTRLTVL.